The rows below give T cell receptor beta chains drawn from one sample of a study of Graves' ophthalmopathy and Graves' hyperthyroidism. TCRdb itself ran the multiplex PCR reads through MiXCR, one entry per CDR3 protein. The sample records almost 750,000 distinct CDR3 sequences, approximately 40% being singletons. Sequences were obtained from peripheral blood. Receptor source: an adult man with Graves' ophthalmopathy. Each CDR3 is given with its conserved first and last residue. D genes are given only for firm matches. Clone size is shown for a subset of rows, as once, few, many or a class of expanded clone.

clone_size j_call d_call v_call cdr3_length cdr3_nt cdr3_aa
many TRBJ2-2 - TRBV7-8 13 TGTGCCAGCAGCTTACCGTCTCTCCGGGAGCTGTTTTTT CASSLPSLRELFF
- TRBJ1-4 TRBD1 TRBV29-1 12 TGCAGCGCTGAGACAGGGACAGTTGAACTGTTTTTT CSAETGTVELFF
many TRBJ2-5 - TRBV14 9 TGTGCCAGCAGCGAGACCCAGTACTTC CASSETQYF
- TRBJ2-7 TRBD2 TRBV10-3 16 TGTGCCATCACCCATGAGGGCGCGGGGGGCTCCTACGAGCAGTACTTC CAITHEGAGGSYEQYF
- TRBJ2-2 TRBD1 TRBV11-1 15 TGTGCCGTTCGGATCGGGACAGGGGTCACCGGGGAGCTGTTTTTT CAVRIGTGVTGELFF
few TRBJ2-2 - TRBV25-1 17 TGTGCCAGCAACCCCCGCCGAGGGGGGTCTACCACCGGGGAGCTGTTTTTT CASNPRRGGSTTGELFF
many TRBJ1-5 TRBD1 TRBV12-3/TRBV12-4 15 TGTGCCAGCAGTGTCCGACAGGGTCTCGATCAGCCCCAGCATTTT CASSVRQGLDQPQHF
- TRBJ2-7 TRBD2 TRBV29-1 13 TGCAGCCCTAATAGCGGGAGCCCGATCGAGCAGTACTTC CSPNSGSPIEQYF
- TRBJ2-5 - TRBV3-1 14 TGTGCCAGCAGCCAAGAACCAAGAGGGGAGACCCAGTACTTC CASSQEPRGETQYF
- TRBJ1-4 - TRBV10-3 14 TGTGCCATCAGTGGGGCAGGGGATAATGAAAAACTGTTTTTT CAISGAGDNEKLFF
many TRBJ1-2 - TRBV12-3/TRBV12-4 13 TGTGCCAGCAGTGGAAGACAGAACTATGGCTACACCTTC CASSGRQNYGYTF
few TRBJ2-7 TRBD2 TRBV7-9 16 TGTGCCAGCAGCCTCGGCCGGGAGGCTCACTCCTACGAGCAGTACTTC CASSLGREAHSYEQYF
- TRBJ2-1 TRBD1 TRBV29-1 12 TGCAGCGTTGAAAGCGGGACAGGGGTTCAGTTCTTC CSVESGTGVQFF
- TRBJ2-5 - TRBV7-2 14 TGTGCCAGCAGCCCGGACTTTGTTCGAGAGACCCAGTACTTC CASSPDFVRETQYF
few TRBJ2-5 TRBD1 TRBV4-3 16 TGCGCCAGCAGCCAAGTAGACACAGGGGGCGGAGAGACCCAGTACTTC CASSQVDTGGGETQYF
many TRBJ2-5 - TRBV24-1 14 TGTGCCACCAGTGATCCCGGGGAACAAGAGACCCAGTACTTC CATSDPGEQETQYF
few TRBJ1-2 - TRBV2 12 TGTGCCAGCAGTGACCTGGTCTATGGCTACACCTTC CASSDLVYGYTF
once TRBJ1-4 - TRBV10-3 16 TGTGCCATCAGCAGACGACATCCTGCAGCTAATGAAAAACTGTTTTTT CAISRRHPAANEKLFF
- TRBJ1-1 - TRBV10-3 14 TGTGCCATCAGTGAGTCGACTCGATGGACTGAAGCTTTCTTT CAISESTRWTEAFF
few TRBJ1-1 - TRBV5-1 16 TGCGCCAGCAGCTTGGAGGGGTCGGTTAGGCACACTGAAGCTTTCTTT CASSLEGSVRHTEAFF
few TRBJ2-7 - TRBV5-1 15 TGCGCCAGCAGCTTGGTGGCAGGCAGTCCTGGCGAGCAGTACTTC CASSLVAGSPGEQYF
- TRBJ1-2 - TRBV12-3/TRBV12-4 15 TGTGCCAGCAGTGAAGGGCGGGGGTATAACTATGGCTACACCTTC CASSEGRGYNYGYTF
- TRBJ2-5 - TRBV14 14 TGTGCCAGCAGCCAGAGCGACACTCAAGAGACCCAGTACTTC CASSQSDTQETQYF
- TRBJ1-3 - TRBV7-7 17 TGCGCCAGCAGCCAAGAATCGGGGATTCTTTCTGGAAACACCATATATTTT CASSQESGILSGNTIYF
- TRBJ2-2 - TRBV7-9 14 TGTGCCAGCAGCTCAACTAGGGGCACCGGGGAGCTGTTTTTT CASSSTRGTGELFF
- TRBJ2-2 TRBD1 TRBV15 14 TGTGCCACCCAAGACAGGGAGAGCATCGGGGAGCTGTTTTTT CATQDRESIGELFF
- TRBJ2-5 - TRBV20-1 15 TGCAGTGCTCCCTGGGGGGCAGGGGGGATGGAGACCCAGTACTTC CSAPWGAGGMETQYF
- TRBJ2-5 - TRBV7-9 13 TGTGCCAGCAGCCAAACGGGGCAAGAGACCCAGTACTTC CASSQTGQETQYF
once TRBJ1-5 - TRBV7-8 15 TGTGCCAGCAGCTTCGGACGAACTAGCAATCAGCCCCAGCATTTT CASSFGRTSNQPQHF
- TRBJ1-1 - TRBV10-3 14 TGTGCCATCAGTGATACTGCTGGAGGGACTGAAGCTTTCTTT CAISDTAGGTEAFF
- TRBJ1-1 - TRBV7-2 13 TGTGCCAGCAGTTTATATGGGGTCACTGAAGCTTTCTTT CASSLYGVTEAFF
few TRBJ2-7 TRBD1 TRBV6-4 19 TGTGCCAGCAGGCGATACGGGACAGCTCGCCCTGGTAATACCTACGAGCAGTACTTC CASRRYGTARPGNTYEQYF
many TRBJ2-7 - TRBV11-2 14 TGTGCCAGCAGCTTAGATTTCCAAGGCTACGAGCAGTACTTC CASSLDFQGYEQYF
- TRBJ2-2 TRBD1 TRBV5-5 18 TGTGCCAGCAGCGGACGGACAGGGTGGCGTCGTGACGCCGGGGAGCTGTTTTTT CASSGRTGWRRDAGELFF
many TRBJ2-7 - TRBV4-1 13 TGCGCCAGCAGCCAAGGTGCGGGTGGCGAGCAGTACTTC CASSQGAGGEQYF
many TRBJ1-6 - TRBV2 15 TGTGCCAGCAGTGAGATCCTTCTGGTTAATTCACCCCTCCACTTT CASSEILLVNSPLHF
many TRBJ1-4 - TRBV7-9 12 TGTGCCAGCAGCCCCCTTAGTGAAAAACTGTTTTTT CASSPLSEKLFF
once TRBJ1-2 TRBD1 TRBV10-3 16 TGTGCCAGCAGTTACTCGAGGACAGGGGGCTACTATGGCTACACCTTC CASSYSRTGGYYGYTF
- TRBJ2-5 - TRBV2 14 TGTGCCAGCAGTTTATCGAGTAAGCAAGAGACCCAGTACTTC CASSLSSKQETQYF
many TRBJ1-5 - TRBV25-1 15 TGTGCCAGCGGCCCCAGGGGACCGGGCAATCAGCCCCAGCATTTT CASGPRGPGNQPQHF
- TRBJ1-5 TRBD1 TRBV24-1 12 TGTGCCAGTCGGGACAGTGGCAGGGCCCAGCATTTT CASRDSGRAQHF
- TRBJ2-7 - TRBV2 15 TGTGCCAGCAGACTGGGAACAGCCCTATACTACGAGCAGTACTTC CASRLGTALYYEQYF
- TRBJ1-1 TRBD1 TRBV5-1 15 TGCGCCAGCAGCTTAAAAGGGACAGGGGACACTGAAGCTTTCTTT CASSLKGTGDTEAFF
- TRBJ1-5 - TRBV19 16 TGTGCCAGTAGTATTAATCGGGAACTTAGCAATCAGCCCCAGCATTTT CASSINRELSNQPQHF
few TRBJ2-7 - TRBV4-2 15 TGTGCCAGCAGCCAAGATGGTAGCGGCTCCTACGAGCAGTACTTC CASSQDGSGSYEQYF
- TRBJ1-1 TRBD1 TRBV2 16 TGTGCCAGCAGTGATATGGACAGGGCCGTCAACACTGAAGCTTTCTTT CASSDMDRAVNTEAFF
- TRBJ1-1 - TRBV19 15 TGTGCCAGTAGTGTAAACAGGGTTGGGAACACTGAAGCTTTCTTT CASSVNRVGNTEAFF
few TRBJ2-7 TRBD2 TRBV19 16 TGTGCCAGTAGTCCCGGACTAGCGGGAGCAACCTACGAGCAGTACTTC CASSPGLAGATYEQYF
- TRBJ1-2 - TRBV10-2 14 TGTGCCAGCGTACCCCAGGGTCTTGTCTATGGCTACACCTTC CASVPQGLVYGYTF
once TRBJ1-6 - TRBV6-5 18 TGTGCCAGCAGTTTCCGAGAAGGGGGATTCTCTCGTACTTCACCCCTCCACTTT CASSFREGGFSRTSPLHF
- TRBJ2-5 TRBD1 TRBV4-1 14 TGCGCCAGCAGCCAGGGGGACAGGGCAGAGACCCAGTACTTC CASSQGDRAETQYF
- TRBJ2-6 - TRBV7-2 14 TGTGCCAGCAGCTCTCCTATTGGGGCCAACGTCCTGACTTTC CASSSPIGANVLTF